This T cell receptor beta chain is from a study of shared clonotypes between healthy human individuals. Study-level results: Sampling was confined to blood; repertoires within tissues likely differ. In a few donors, about 5% of naive CD4 clonotypes appeared in common.

Terminally differentiated effector memory CD45RA+ cells were left out of the naive CD8 fraction, which was CD45RO-negative and positively selected for CCR7. In the original analysis: ImmunoSEQ output lacked quality scores and full-length reads, limiting matched filtering. Produced via immunoSEQ multiplex PCR; TCRdb's table is partial and in-frame only. The DNA was the basis for D and trimming; V, J and clone size are from that table. The profile shows 2 million or so clones, roughly 94% of them singletons. The CDR3 has 17 amino acids. CDR1 and CDR2 from the germline V gene are MNHEY and SMNVEV (reference sequence). Unmatched junction bases numbered 12, after V lost 6 bases and J lost 5 bases. For this clone: Its antigen is not identified.

The sample comprised naive CD8+ T cells sorted from blood. The sequence came from a man between 18 and 35 years old in good health. V and J are TRBV27 and TRBJ1-5; 11 bases agree with TRBD1. For the CDR3, the DNA is TGTGCCAGCAGCACTATAGGGCCGGGACAGGGGGATCAGCCCCAGCATTTT. It yields the protein CASSTIGPGQGDQPQHF.